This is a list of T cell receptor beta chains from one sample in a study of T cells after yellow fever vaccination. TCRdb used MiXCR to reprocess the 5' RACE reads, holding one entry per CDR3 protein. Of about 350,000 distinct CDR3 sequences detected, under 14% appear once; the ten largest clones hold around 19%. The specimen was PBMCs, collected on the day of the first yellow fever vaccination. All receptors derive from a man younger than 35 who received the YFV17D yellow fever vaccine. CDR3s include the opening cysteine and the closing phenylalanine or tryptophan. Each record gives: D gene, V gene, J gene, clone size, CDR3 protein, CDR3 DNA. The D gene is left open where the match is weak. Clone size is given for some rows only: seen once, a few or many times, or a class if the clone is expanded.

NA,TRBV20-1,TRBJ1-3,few,CSAGTAGNTIYF,TGCAGTGCTGGGACGGCTGGAAACACCATATATTTT
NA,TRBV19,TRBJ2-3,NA,CASRNPGSTDTQYF,TGTGCCAGTAGAAACCCAGGGAGCACAGATACGCAGTATTTT
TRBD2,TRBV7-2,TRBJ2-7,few,CASSASGTSAHEQYF,TGTGCCAGCAGCGCCTCCGGGACTAGCGCCCACGAGCAGTACTTC
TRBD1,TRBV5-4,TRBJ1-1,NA,CASSRDRGRTEAFF,TGTGCCAGCAGCCGGGACAGGGGGAGGACTGAAGCTTTCTTT
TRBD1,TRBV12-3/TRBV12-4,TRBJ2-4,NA,CASKGTGGTPRYF,TGTGCCAGCAAAGGGACAGGGGGGACCCCCAGGTACTTC
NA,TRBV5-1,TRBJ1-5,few,CASSLGPSGLQPQHF,TGCGCCAGCAGCTTGGGCCCCTCGGGACTTCAGCCCCAGCATTTT
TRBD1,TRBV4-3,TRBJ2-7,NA,CASSHGTGTNEQYF,TGCGCCAGCAGCCATGGGACAGGGACAAACGAGCAGTACTTC
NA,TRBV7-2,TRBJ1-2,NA,CASSLGWGRSANYGYTF,TGTGCCAGCAGCTTAGGCTGGGGGCGGTCGGCTAACTATGGCTACACCTTC
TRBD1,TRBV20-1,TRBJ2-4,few,CSALGDSDRVFHIQYF,TGCAGTGCGCTGGGGGATTCAGACAGGGTCTTTCACATTCAGTACTTC
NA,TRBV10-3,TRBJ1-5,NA,CAISEGGVGPQHF,TGTGCCATCAGTGAGGGCGGGGTTGGCCCCCAGCATTTT
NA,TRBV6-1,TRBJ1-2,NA,CASSDNGYGYTF,TGTGCCAGCAGTGACAATGGGTATGGCTACACCTTC
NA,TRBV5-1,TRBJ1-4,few,CASSFPGEDEKLFF,TGCGCCAGCAGCTTCCCAGGGGAGGATGAAAAACTGTTTTTT
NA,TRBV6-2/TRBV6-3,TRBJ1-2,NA,CASRVDTHYGYTF,TGTGCCAGCAGGGTGGACACCCACTATGGCTACACCTTC
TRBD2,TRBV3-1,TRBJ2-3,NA,CASSQDQAGGTDTQYF,TGTGCCAGCAGCCAAGATCAAGCGGGGGGGACAGATACGCAGTATTTT
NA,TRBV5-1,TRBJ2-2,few,CASSFSSPAGELFF,TGCGCCAGCAGCTTCTCCAGCCCCGCCGGGGAGCTGTTTTTT
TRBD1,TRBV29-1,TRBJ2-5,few,CSVVRGRGETQYF,TGCAGCGTTGTGAGGGGGCGAGGGGAGACCCAGTACTTC
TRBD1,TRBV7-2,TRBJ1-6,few,CASSLGQAPNSPLHF,TGTGCCAGCAGCCTCGGACAGGCTCCTAATTCACCCCTCCACTTT
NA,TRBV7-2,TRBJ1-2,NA,CASSTWDKHYGYTF,TGTGCCAGCAGCACCTGGGACAAACACTATGGCTACACCTTC
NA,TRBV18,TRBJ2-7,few,CASSPTRSSYEQYF,TGTGCCAGCTCACCAACTCGGTCTTCTTACGAGCAGTACTTC
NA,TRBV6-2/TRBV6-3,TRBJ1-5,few,CASTPDGGQPQHF,TGTGCCAGCACCCCCGACGGAGGGCAGCCCCAGCATTTT
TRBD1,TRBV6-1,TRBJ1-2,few,CASSPQGRVSGYTF,TGTGCCAGCAGTCCACAGGGGCGGGTCTCTGGCTACACCTTC
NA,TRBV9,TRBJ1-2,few,CASSEGDYSYGYTF,TGTGCCAGCAGCGAGGGGGACTACAGCTATGGCTACACCTTC
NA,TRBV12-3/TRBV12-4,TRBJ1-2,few,CASSFGAGTGYTF,TGTGCCAGCAGTTTCGGTGCAGGGACAGGCTACACCTTC
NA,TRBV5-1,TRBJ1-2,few,CASSLGQPSNYGYTF,TGCGCCAGCAGCTTGGGCCAGCCATCTAACTATGGCTACACCTTC
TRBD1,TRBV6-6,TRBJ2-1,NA,CASRKTGGEQFF,TGTGCCAGCAGGAAGACAGGGGGTGAGCAGTTCTTC
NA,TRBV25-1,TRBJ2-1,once,CASSEYAAVNEQFF,TGTGCCAGCAGTGAATATGCAGCGGTTAATGAGCAGTTCTTC
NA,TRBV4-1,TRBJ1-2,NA,CASSLSPGHYGYTF,TGCGCCAGCAGCCTCTCACCCGGGCACTATGGCTACACCTTC
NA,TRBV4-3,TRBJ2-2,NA,CASSSGAANTGELFF,TGCGCCAGCAGCTCGGGGGCCGCTAACACCGGGGAGCTGTTTTTT
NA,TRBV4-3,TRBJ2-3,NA,CASSQGERSDTQYF,TGCGCCAGCAGCCAAGGGGAACGATCCGATACGCAGTATTTT
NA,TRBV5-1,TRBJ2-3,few,CASSSAGLHTQYF,TGCGCCAGCAGCTCCGCGGGACTTCATACGCAGTATTTT
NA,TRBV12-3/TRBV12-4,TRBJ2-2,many,CASSPPGQNTGELFF,TGTGCCAGCAGCCCGCCGGGACAGAACACCGGGGAGCTGTTTTTT
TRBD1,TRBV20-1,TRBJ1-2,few,CSATRTGINYGYTF,TGCAGTGCTACCCGGACAGGGATTAACTATGGCTACACCTTC
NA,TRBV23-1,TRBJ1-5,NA,CATGTGKSNQPQHF,TGCGCCACTGGTACAGGGAAGAGCAATCAGCCCCAGCATTTT
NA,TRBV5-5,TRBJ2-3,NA,CASSLASTNKVADTQYF,TGTGCCAGCAGCTTAGCTTCGACCAACAAGGTGGCAGATACGCAGTATTTT
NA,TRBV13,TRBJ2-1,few,CASTMGTGEQFF,TGTGCCAGCACCATGGGAACCGGTGAGCAGTTCTTC
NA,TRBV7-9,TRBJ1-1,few,CASSFGELGAFF,TGTGCCAGCAGCTTTGGGGAGCTAGGGGCTTTCTTT
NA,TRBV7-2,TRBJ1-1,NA,CASSSQHIAVGNTEAFF,TGTGCCAGCAGCTCCCAACACATAGCGGTGGGGAACACTGAAGCTTTCTTT
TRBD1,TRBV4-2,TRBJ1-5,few,CASSQDLGQVNQPQHF,TGTGCCAGCAGCCAAGACCTGGGACAGGTTAATCAGCCCCAGCATTTT
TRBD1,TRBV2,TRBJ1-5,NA,CASNRDSGNQPQHF,TGTGCCAGCAACCGGGACAGCGGCAATCAGCCCCAGCATTTT
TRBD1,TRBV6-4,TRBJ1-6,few,CASRTQAKGAPPGSYNSPLHF,TGTGCCAGCAGGACCCAGGCGAAGGGGGCCCCACCTGGCTCCTATAATTCACCCCTCCACTTT
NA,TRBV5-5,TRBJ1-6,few,CASSPLLISGSPLHF,TGTGCCAGCAGCCCGCTCCTAATCAGTGGTTCACCCCTCCACTTT
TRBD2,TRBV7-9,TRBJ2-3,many,CASSDETSGRGDTQYF,TGTGCCAGCAGCGACGAGACTAGCGGGAGGGGAGATACGCAGTATTTT
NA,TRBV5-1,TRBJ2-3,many,CASSFGRVPDTQYF,TGCGCCAGCAGCTTCGGTAGGGTCCCAGATACGCAGTATTTT
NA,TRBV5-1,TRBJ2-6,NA,CASSLGLSSGANVLTF,TGCGCCAGCAGCTTGGGACTTAGCTCTGGGGCCAACGTCCTGACTTTC
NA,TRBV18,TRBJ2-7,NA,CASSPRLEQYF,TGTGCCAGCTCACCCCGGCTCGAGCAGTACTTC